This T cell receptor (beta chain) emerged from a study of blood T cell repertoires in COVID-19. Looking at the study overall: Samples representing acute and convalescent COVID-19 were sourced from the United States, Italy and Spain.

Original analysis: Amplifying reference gene primers gave estimates of nucleated cell counts. Sequenced by immunoSEQ multiplex PCR; TCRdb stores in-frame clones only, minus some. V and J calls and clone size come straight from that table; D and trimming were deduced from the DNA. The repertoire has around 150,000 clones, roughly 90% of them found once; the top ten carry 6.5% to 8%. This CDR3 has 15 amino acids. Germline CDR1 is SGHDN and CDR2 is FVKESK. V shed 5 bases and J 4 bases; nucleotides not matched to a gene: 10. Cohorts were based on clinical histories the participants reported. Each recovered donor of Cohort 3 presented with two negative PCRs, clearance, or symptom resolution.

V and J are TRBV14 and TRBJ2-5; TRBD1 matches 7 bases. The specimen sequenced was PBMCs or T cells enriched from blood (not recorded which). The receptor was derived from a woman aged 45-65 years who had recovered from COVID-19. The CDR3 here is CASSMFRTGAETQYF. In DNA form, the CDR3 reads TGTGCCAGCAGCATGTTCCGAACAGGGGCAGAGACCCAGTACTTC.